A selection of T cell receptor beta chains follows, all from one sample in a study of T cell repertoires in cytomegalovirus infection. In TCRdb, the reads were re-called with MiXCR into one record per CDR3 protein. This sample carries just over 150,000 distinct CDR3 sequences, 20% to 25% of them seen once, and the ten largest clones take roughly 9.8%. The sample comprised PBMCs. These TCRs come from a human donor in good health (CMV status not recorded). Some clones in this sample may be carry-over from other donors' samples. CDR3s include the opening cysteine and the closing phenylalanine or tryptophan. D genes are given only for firm matches. Clone size appears in some rows only: once, few, many, or a class for an expanded clone.

j_gene: TRBJ2-1; d_gene: TRBD2; v_gene: TRBV7-6; abundance: many; CDR3aa: CASSSVAGAYNEQFF; CDR3nt: TGTGCCAGCAGCTCCGTAGCGGGCGCCTACAATGAGCAGTTCTTC
j_gene: TRBJ1-2; d_gene: TRBD1; v_gene: TRBV28; abundance: -; CDR3aa: CAVQTGGNYGYTF; CDR3nt: TGTGCCGTACAGACAGGGGGGAACTATGGCTACACCTTC
j_gene: TRBJ1-2; d_gene: TRBD1; v_gene: TRBV28; abundance: -; CDR3aa: CASSSLTGIVKYGYTF; CDR3nt: TGTGCCAGCAGTTCTTTGACAGGGATTGTCAAGTATGGCTACACCTTC
j_gene: TRBJ1-6; d_gene: TRBD1; v_gene: TRBV12-3/TRBV12-4; abundance: few; CDR3aa: CASSTGEASPLHF; CDR3nt: TGTGCCAGCAGCACAGGGGAGGCATCACCCCTCCACTTT
j_gene: TRBJ2-5; d_gene: TRBD2; v_gene: TRBV4-3; abundance: few; CDR3aa: CASSQGLAGSLQTQYF; CDR3nt: TGCGCCAGCAGCCAAGGACTAGCGGGATCTTTACAGACCCAGTACTTC
j_gene: TRBJ2-7; d_gene: TRBD1; v_gene: TRBV30; abundance: few; CDR3aa: CASRNRQGSYEQYF; CDR3nt: TGTGCCTCGAGAAACCGACAGGGCTCCTACGAGCAGTACTTC
j_gene: TRBJ1-5; d_gene: TRBD1; v_gene: TRBV12-3/TRBV12-4; abundance: few; CDR3aa: CASSSRTGGVNQPQHF; CDR3nt: TGTGCCAGCAGTTCCCGGACAGGGGGCGTGAATCAGCCCCAGCATTTT
j_gene: TRBJ2-3; d_gene: -; v_gene: TRBV5-1; abundance: many; CDR3aa: CASSLGDNTDTQYF; CDR3nt: TGCGCCAGCAGCCTCGGAGACAACACAGATACGCAGTATTTT
j_gene: TRBJ1-2; d_gene: -; v_gene: TRBV25-1; abundance: -; CDR3aa: CASSEMGEAVYGYTF; CDR3nt: TGTGCCAGCAGTGAGATGGGGGAAGCGGTCTATGGCTACACCTTC
j_gene: TRBJ2-1; d_gene: TRBD1; v_gene: TRBV7-2; abundance: few; CDR3aa: CASSARQGVTYNEQFF; CDR3nt: TGTGCCAGCAGCGCGCGACAGGGGGTAACCTACAATGAGCAGTTCTTC
j_gene: TRBJ1-2; d_gene: TRBD1; v_gene: TRBV27; abundance: -; CDR3aa: CASSPEDRAQGNYGYTF; CDR3nt: TGTGCCAGCAGTCCCGAGGACAGGGCCCAGGGTAACTATGGCTACACCTTC
j_gene: TRBJ1-6; d_gene: TRBD1; v_gene: TRBV6-1; abundance: few; CDR3aa: CASSERRQGGSPLHF; CDR3nt: TGTGCCAGCAGCGAGAGGCGACAGGGAGGTTCACCCCTCCACTTT
j_gene: TRBJ2-3; d_gene: -; v_gene: TRBV6-1; abundance: few; CDR3aa: CASRLLGHTDTQYF; CDR3nt: TGTGCCAGCAGGCTACTTGGCCACACAGATACGCAGTATTTT
j_gene: TRBJ2-1; d_gene: TRBD2; v_gene: TRBV15; abundance: -; CDR3aa: CATRGLAESYNAQFF; CDR3nt: TGTGCCACCAGGGGACTAGCGGAATCCTACAATGCGCAGTTTTTC
j_gene: TRBJ1-4; d_gene: -; v_gene: TRBV6-1; abundance: -; CDR3aa: CASSYAGTNEKLFF; CDR3nt: TGTGCCAGCAGTTACGCAGGGACCAATGAAAAACTGTTTTTT
j_gene: TRBJ2-6; d_gene: -; v_gene: TRBV20-1; abundance: -; CDR3aa: CSALAPGGANVLTF; CDR3nt: TGCAGTGCTTTAGCCCCGGGTGGGGCCAACGTCCTGACTTTC